One sample yielded the 24 T cell receptor beta chains listed below, sequenced in a study of shared clonotypes between healthy human individuals. Sequenced by immunoSEQ multiplex PCR; TCRdb stores in-frame clones only, minus some. The data contain 850,000 to 1,200,000 clones, roughly 80% of them seen just once; the ten biggest clones take up 1.4% to 1.5%. Sequencing was carried out using memory CD4+ T cells sorted from blood. Subset noted: CD45RA-negative fraction. Receptors were obtained from a man in his late teens or twenties in good health.

A single count supports this clone. The V and J genes are TRBV7-2 and TRBJ1-3; D possibly corresponds to TRBD1 (5 bases). V was cut by 4 bases and J by 2 bases, with 12 bases left in between. Germline values: CDR1 SGHTA, CDR2 FQGNSA. The CDR3 is 15 amino acids. This CDR3 reads CASSSTGGAGNTIYF. As DNA, the CDR3 is TGTGCCAGCAGCTCCACCGGGGGGGCTGGAAACACCATATATTTT.

The V and J genes are TRBV5-4 and TRBJ2-3, with D tentatively TRBD2 (5 bases). Trimming took 3 bases from V and 0 from J, leaving 11 bases between them. Germline V lookup: CDR1 SGHNT, CDR2 YYREEE (reference sequence). The CDR3 sequence is 15 residues long. The CDR3 sequence is CASSSASSSTDTQYF. In nucleotides, the CDR3 is TGTGCCAGCAGCTCTGCTAGCTCTAGCACAGATACGCAGTATTTT.

The chain has TRBV23-1 and TRBJ2-3; 7 nucleotides line up with TRBD1. TRBV23-1 is an open reading frame whose function is uncertain. The CDR3 consists of 18 residues. V trimming: 4 bases; J trimming: 3 bases; junction bases outside the gene matches: 16. DNA of the CDR3: TGCGCCAGCAGTCCGCCCCAGGACAGGCCGAATGGTACAGATACGCAGTATTTT. Its protein product is CASSPPQDRPNGTDTQYF.

This chain joins TRBV7-9 and TRBJ2-2; no clear D gene. The germline CDR1 and CDR2 sequences are SEHNR and FQNEAQ (reference sequence). V gave up 2 bases and J gave up 8 bases, with 3 bases separating them. CDR3 length: 11 amino acids. The CDR3 protein is CASSLRGELFF. In DNA form, the CDR3 reads TGTGCCAGCAGCTTAAGGGGGGAGCTGTTTTTT.

The rearrangement joins TRBV6-6 to TRBJ2-2, with 12 bases fitting TRBD2. Germline assignment: CDR1 MNHNY and CDR2 SVGAGI (reference sequence). The length of the CDR3 is 15 residues. V shed 6 bases and J 7 bases; nucleotides not matched to a gene: 6. CDR3 amino acids: CASSLAGGLGGELFF. In nucleotides, the CDR3 is TGTGCCAGCAGCCTAGCGGGGGGGCTGGGCGGGGAGCTGTTTTTT.

V is TRBV5-8 and J is TRBJ2-3, with TRBD2 matching over 8 bases. Unmatched junction bases numbered 3, after V lost 1 base and J lost 2 bases. The CDR3 consists of 15 residues. Germline CDR1 is SGHTS and CDR2 is YDEGEE. The CDR3 is CASSLTGRDTDTQYF. The CDR3 coding sequence is TGTGCCAGCAGCTTGACCGGGAGGGACACAGATACGCAGTATTTT.

CDR3 coding DNA: TGTGCCAGTAGGCTGACCGTCGGGACAGGGGGCGCGGGGGAGCAGTTCTTC. Its protein product is CASRLTVGTGGAGEQFF. The chain has TRBV19 and TRBJ2-1; 12 bases agree with TRBD1. CDR1 and CDR2 from the germline V gene are LNHDA and SQIVND (reference sequence). The V gene end was trimmed by 6 bases and the J gene end by 10 bases; junction bases not matched to a gene: 16. The CDR3 contains 17 residues.

The CDR3 DNA reads as TGTGCCAGCAGCCTTGCGGGACTAGCGGGCCAAGAGACCCAGTACTTC. It translates to CASSLAGLAGQETQYF. This chain connects TRBV11-2 to TRBJ2-5, with 12 bases that match TRBD2. V lost 5 bases, J lost 1 base, and 5 bases stayed unmatched. The V gene's germline CDR1 is SGHAT and CDR2 FQNNGV. This CDR3 comprises 16 residues.

The chain uses TRBV18 and TRBJ2-7; 9 bases line up with TRBD1. Per germline, CDR1 KGHSH and CDR2 LQKENI. V shed 3 bases, J shed 7 bases, and the junction held 1 base outside the gene matches. This CDR3 contains 12 residues. CDR3 in amino acids: CASSPTGGEQYF. Written as DNA, the CDR3 is TGTGCCAGCTCACCGACAGGGGGGGAGCAGTACTTC.

This clone has only one observation. The rearrangement links TRBV2 to TRBJ1-3, with 7 bases identical to TRBD1. The ends lost 2 bases at V and 0 bases at J; junction bases unmatched: 4. The germline V gene encodes CDR1 SNHLY and CDR2 FYNNEI. CDR3 length: 16 amino acids. The CDR3 loop reads CASSEQGGSSGNTIYF. The CDR3 DNA is TGTGCCAGCAGTGAACAGGGGGGAAGCTCTGGAAACACCATATATTTT. The full variable domain, in which reference TRBV2 and TRBJ1-3 provide the parts outside the CDR3, is EPEVTQTPSHQVTQMGQEVILRCVPISNHLYFYWYRQILGQKVEFLVSFYNNEISEKSEIFDDQFSVERPDGSNFTLKIRSTKLEDSAMYFCASSEQGGSSGNTIYFGEGSWLTVV.

The genes are TRBV7-9 and TRBJ2-7; a weak D match, TRBD1 (5 bases). The CDR3 totals 12 residues. V shed 5 bases and J shed 3 bases, with 8 bases lying between them. From germline, CDR1 is SEHNR and CDR2 FQNEAQ (reference sequence). The CDR3 loop is CASSRQNYEQYF. Written as DNA, the CDR3 is TGTGCCAGCAGCCGACAGAACTACGAGCAGTACTTC.

The V and J genes are TRBV10-3 and TRBJ2-5; 7 bases fit TRBD1. V gave up 10 bases and J gave up 2 bases; unmatched junction bases: 4. The V gene's germline CDR1 is ENHRY and CDR2 SYGVKD. This CDR3 is 12 amino acids long. For the CDR3, the DNA is TGTGCCACCGGACAGGTTCAAGAGACCCAGTACTTC. Its translation is CATGQVQETQYF.

The J gene is TRBJ2-5, the V gene TRBV2; D is uncertain. The ends were cut back, 7 bases at V and 2 bases at J, with 11 bases in the middle. Germline CDR1 reads SNHLY; CDR2 reads FYNNEI. The CDR3 length is 13 residues. CDR3 protein: CASTFLGQETQYF. The CDR3 nucleotides read TGTGCCAGCACCTTTTTAGGACAAGAGACCCAGTACTTC. Looking up the rest from reference TRBV2 and TRBJ2-5 gives the full variable domain: EPEVTQTPSHQVTQMGQEVILRCVPISNHLYFYWYRQILGQKVEFLVSFYNNEISEKSEIFDDQFSVERPDGSNFTLKIRSTKLEDSAMYFCASTFLGQETQYFGPGTRLLVL.

The genes are TRBV2 and TRBJ2-5; D gene uncertain. V was trimmed by 6 bases and J by 1 base, leaving 15 bases between them. CDR3 length: 15 residues. Germline lookup yields CDR1 SNHLY and CDR2 FYNNEI. The CDR3 DNA is TGTGCCAGCAGAGCCCACCCGGGCATCCAAGAGACCCAGTACTTC. Its translation: CASRAHPGIQETQYF.

Only a few counts were recorded for this clone. The chain carries TRBV30 and TRBJ1-1; D remains unclear. This CDR3 spans 13 amino acids. V shed 3 bases and J shed 0 bases, with 8 bases lying between them. Germline V CDR1 and CDR2: GTSNPN, SVGIG (reference sequence). The CDR3 loop is CAWRQKMNTEAFF. For the CDR3, the DNA is TGTGCCTGGAGACAGAAGATGAACACTGAAGCTTTCTTT.

The chain has TRBV7-2 and TRBJ2-1, with 8 bases identical to TRBD2. V trimming: 3 bases; J trimming: 7 bases; junction bases outside the gene matches: 11. The CDR3 loop spans 16 amino acids. From germline, CDR1 is SGHTA and CDR2 FQGNSA. This chain's CDR3 is CASSFKAGVGFNEQFF. CDR3 DNA sequence: TGTGCCAGCAGCTTCAAAGCGGGAGTTGGATTTAATGAGCAGTTCTTC.

The rearrangement uses TRBV6-5 and TRBJ1-1, with no clear D. Germline V gene data show CDR1 as MNHEY and CDR2 as SVGAGI. The length of the CDR3 is 13 residues. V gave up 5 bases and J gave up 7 bases, with 14 bases separating them. Here the CDR3 reads CASSETGKGEAFF. The CDR3 nucleotides are TGTGCCAGCAGTGAGACGGGTAAGGGTGAAGCTTTCTTT.

The chain employs TRBV27 and TRBJ2-2, with D unclear. CDR1 is MNHEY, CDR2 SMNVEV, per germline (reference sequence). With 2 bases removed from V and 7 bases from J, the gap between germline ends came to 11 bases. This CDR3 comprises 14 residues. CDR3: CASSLGWSGGELFF. For the CDR3, the DNA is TGTGCCAGCAGTTTAGGGTGGAGTGGCGGGGAGCTGTTTTTT.

The chain carries TRBV9 and TRBJ1-6; D is unresolved. The CDR3 has 17 residues. Looked up from germline, CDR1 is SGDLS and CDR2 is YYNGEE. The V end was cut by 0 bases, the J end by 1 base, with 11 bases between. This CDR3 is CASSVGTKGSYNSPLHF. As DNA, the CDR3 is TGTGCCAGCAGCGTAGGGACTAAAGGGTCCTATAATTCACCCCTCCACTTT.

The V and J genes are TRBV19 and TRBJ2-6; 9 bases match TRBD1. The CDR3 covers 17 residues. V lost 6 bases to trimming and J lost 3 bases; unmatched junction nucleotides: 9. Germline CDR1 reads LNHDA; CDR2 reads SQIVND (reference sequence). CDR3: CASSPGTGMGGANVLTF. The CDR3 coding sequence is TGTGCCAGTAGCCCTGGGACAGGGATGGGTGGGGCCAACGTCCTGACTTTC.

The rearrangement uses TRBV19 and TRBJ2-7; unclear D gene. Between the trimmed V and J ends, which lost 6 bases and 0 bases, there was a span of 9 bases. The CDR3 length is 13 residues. Germline lookup yields CDR1 LNHDA and CDR2 SQIVND (reference sequence). The CDR3 DNA reads as TGTGCCAGTAGGGCAGATCTCTCCTACGAGCAGTACTTC. Translated: CASRADLSYEQYF.

V and J are TRBV2 and TRBJ1-5; no clear D gene. The V and J ends lost 5 bases and 8 bases respectively, with 22 bases between them. This CDR3 region has 16 residues. CDR1 and CDR2 (germline): SNHLY, FYNNEI. This chain's CDR3 is CASSFIPLREVEPQHF. CDR3 nucleotides: TGTGCCAGCAGTTTTATACCTCTTAGAGAGGTCGAGCCCCAGCATTTT.

V is TRBV29-1 and J is TRBJ2-1, with D perhaps matching TRBD1 (6 bases). V lost 6 bases, J lost 0 bases, and 18 bases lay in between. The CDR3 loop spans 16 amino acids. The germline CDR1 and CDR2 sequences are SQVTM and ANQGSEA. This CDR3 reads CSVGPGTTSSYNEQFF. The DNA of the CDR3 is TGCAGCGTAGGCCCAGGGACAACGAGCTCCTACAATGAGCAGTTCTTC.

This clone showed up many times. Within the sample, other DNA sequences also encode this same CDR3. The chain uses TRBV2 and TRBJ1-1, with D unresolved. Germline V gives CDR1 SNHLY, CDR2 FYNNEI. Deletions cut 6 bases from V and 3 bases from J, with 20 bases between. The CDR3 extends over 16 amino acids. The CDR3 sequence is CASSLFGLVGDTEAFF. For the CDR3, the DNA is TGTGCCAGCAGCCTCTTCGGACTCGTCGGGGACACTGAAGCTTTCTTT.